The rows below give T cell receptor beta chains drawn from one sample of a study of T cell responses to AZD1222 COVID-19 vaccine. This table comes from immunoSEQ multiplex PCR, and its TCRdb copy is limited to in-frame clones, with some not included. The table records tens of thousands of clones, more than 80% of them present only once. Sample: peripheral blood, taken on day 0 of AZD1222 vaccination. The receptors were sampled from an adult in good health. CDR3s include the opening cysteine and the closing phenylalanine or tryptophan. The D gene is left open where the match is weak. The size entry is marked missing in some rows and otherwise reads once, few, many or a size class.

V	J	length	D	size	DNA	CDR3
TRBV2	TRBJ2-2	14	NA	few	TGTGCCAGCATCCCCCGGTGGGGGGTCGGGGAGCTGTTTTTT	CASIPRWGVGELFF
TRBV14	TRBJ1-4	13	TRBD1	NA	TGTGCCAGCAGCCAAGAAAGGACAGGGCAGCAGTTTTTT	CASSQERTGQQFF
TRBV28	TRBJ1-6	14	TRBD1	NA	TGTGCCAGCAGTCCCCCGGGACAGGGTCCACCCCTCCACTTT	CASSPPGQGPPLHF
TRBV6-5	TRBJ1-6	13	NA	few	TGTGCCAGCGCCCACAGGGCTTATTCACCCCTCCACTTT	CASAHRAYSPLHF
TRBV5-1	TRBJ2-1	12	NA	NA	TGCGCCAGCAGCTGGAGGGGAGGTGAGCAGTTCTTC	CASSWRGGEQFF
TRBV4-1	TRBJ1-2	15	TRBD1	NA	TGCGCCAGCAGTCAGCCGACAGGGGGGGACTATGGCTACACCTTC	CASSQPTGGDYGYTF
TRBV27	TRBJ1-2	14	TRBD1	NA	TGTGCCAGCAGTTCCGGACAGGGGCGGCGTGGCTACACCTTC	CASSSGQGRRGYTF
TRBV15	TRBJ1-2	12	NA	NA	TGTGCCACCAGCGGGGATCATTGGGGCTACACCTTC	CATSGDHWGYTF
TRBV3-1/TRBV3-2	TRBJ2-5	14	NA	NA	TGTGCCAGCAGCCAAGGGCCCGTTGTGGAGACCCAGTACTTC	CASSQGPVVETQYF
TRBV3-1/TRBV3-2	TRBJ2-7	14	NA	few	TGTGCCAGCAGCCCTGACCCCTCAGGCGGCGAGCAGTACTTC	CASSPDPSGGEQYF
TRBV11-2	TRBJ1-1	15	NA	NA	TGTGCCAGCAGCCCCCCAGGCGGGATGAACACTGAAGCTTTCTTT	CASSPPGGMNTEAFF
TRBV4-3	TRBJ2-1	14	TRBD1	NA	TGCGCCAGCAGCCCTTGGACAGGGCATAATGAGCAGTTCTTC	CASSPWTGHNEQFF
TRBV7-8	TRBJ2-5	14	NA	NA	TGTGCCAGCAGCTTAGTGGCGGGTCTAGAGGCCCAGTACTTC	CASSLVAGLEAQYF